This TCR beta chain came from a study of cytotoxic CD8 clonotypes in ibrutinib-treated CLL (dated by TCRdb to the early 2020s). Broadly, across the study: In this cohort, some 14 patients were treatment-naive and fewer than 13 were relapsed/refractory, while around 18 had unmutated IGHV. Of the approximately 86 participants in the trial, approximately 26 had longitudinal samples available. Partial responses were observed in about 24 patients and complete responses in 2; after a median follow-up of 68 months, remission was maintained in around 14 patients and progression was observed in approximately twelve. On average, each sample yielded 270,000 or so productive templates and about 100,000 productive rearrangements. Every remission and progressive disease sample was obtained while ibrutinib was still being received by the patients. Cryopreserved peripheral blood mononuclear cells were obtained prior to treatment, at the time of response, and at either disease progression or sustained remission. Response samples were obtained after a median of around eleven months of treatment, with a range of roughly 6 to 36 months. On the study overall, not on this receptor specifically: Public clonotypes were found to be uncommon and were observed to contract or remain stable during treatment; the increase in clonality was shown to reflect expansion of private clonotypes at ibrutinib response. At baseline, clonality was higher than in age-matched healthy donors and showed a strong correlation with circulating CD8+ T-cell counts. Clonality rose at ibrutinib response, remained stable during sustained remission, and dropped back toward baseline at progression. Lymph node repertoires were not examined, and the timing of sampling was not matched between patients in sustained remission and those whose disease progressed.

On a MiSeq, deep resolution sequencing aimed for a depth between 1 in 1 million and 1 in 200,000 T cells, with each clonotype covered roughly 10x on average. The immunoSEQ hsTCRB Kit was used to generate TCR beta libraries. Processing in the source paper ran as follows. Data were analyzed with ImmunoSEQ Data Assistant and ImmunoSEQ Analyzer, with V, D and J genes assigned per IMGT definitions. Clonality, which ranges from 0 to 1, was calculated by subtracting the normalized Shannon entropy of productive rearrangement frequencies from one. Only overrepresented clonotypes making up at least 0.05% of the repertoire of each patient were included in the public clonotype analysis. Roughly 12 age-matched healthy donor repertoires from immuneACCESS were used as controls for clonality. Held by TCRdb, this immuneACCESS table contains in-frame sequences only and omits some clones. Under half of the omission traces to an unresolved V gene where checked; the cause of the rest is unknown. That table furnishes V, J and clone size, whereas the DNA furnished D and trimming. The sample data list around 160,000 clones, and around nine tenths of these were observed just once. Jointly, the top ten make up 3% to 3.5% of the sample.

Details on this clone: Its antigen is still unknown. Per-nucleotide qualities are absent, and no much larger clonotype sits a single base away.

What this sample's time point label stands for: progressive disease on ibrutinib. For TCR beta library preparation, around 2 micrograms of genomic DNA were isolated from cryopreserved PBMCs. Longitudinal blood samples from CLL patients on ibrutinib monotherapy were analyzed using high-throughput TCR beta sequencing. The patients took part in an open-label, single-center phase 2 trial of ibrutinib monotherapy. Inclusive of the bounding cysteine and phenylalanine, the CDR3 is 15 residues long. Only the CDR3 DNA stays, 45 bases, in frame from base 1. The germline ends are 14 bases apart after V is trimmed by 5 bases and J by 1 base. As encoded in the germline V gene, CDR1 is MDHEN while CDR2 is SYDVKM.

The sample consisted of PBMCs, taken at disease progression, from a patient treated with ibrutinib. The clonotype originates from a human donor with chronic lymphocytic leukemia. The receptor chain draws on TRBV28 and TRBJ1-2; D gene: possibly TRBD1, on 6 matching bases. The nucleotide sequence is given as TGTGCCAGCAGTCTACAGGGAAGACTTAACTATGGCTACACCTTC. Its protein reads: CASSLQGRLNYGYTF.